A selection of T cell receptor beta chains follows, all from one sample in a study of T-cell memory formation after mild COVID-19. TCRdb re-analysed the 5' RACE reads in MiXCR, keeping a single row per CDR3 protein. The sample includes approximately 170,000 distinct CDR3 sequences, over 10% of them seen just once. Material for sequencing was PBMCs or a T cell subset sorted from them (not recorded which). The receptor source for this set is a man aged 18-30 years who had mild COVID-19 (a few samples of this study predate the infection). Cell type and time point are not known. Both conserved end residues are part of each CDR3. The D gene is left open where the match is weak. The size of a clone is reported for some rows only, either as once, few or many, or as a class for expanded clones.

CDR3 length: 15
V gene: TRBV19
J gene: TRBJ2-5
clone size: few
D gene: .
CDR3 DNA: TGTGCCAGTAGTATTTCCGGGACAACTCAAGAGACCCAGTACTTC
CDR3 protein: CASSISGTTQETQYF

CDR3 length: 14
V gene: TRBV19
J gene: TRBJ1-2
clone size: .
D gene: .
CDR3 DNA: TGTGCCAGTAGTATAGATCGCCGGGGCGGAGGCTACACCTTC
CDR3 protein: CASSIDRRGGGYTF

CDR3 length: 17
V gene: TRBV7-9
J gene: TRBJ1-3
clone size: few
D gene: .
CDR3 DNA: TGTGCCAGCAGCTTAGCGGGGGGTCCCGTTCTTGCAAACACCATATATTTT
CDR3 protein: CASSLAGGPVLANTIYF

CDR3 length: 13
V gene: TRBV7-9
J gene: TRBJ1-2
clone size: .
D gene: .
CDR3 DNA: TGTGCCAGCAGCTTAGGAACAGGGATGGGCTACACCTTC
CDR3 protein: CASSLGTGMGYTF

CDR3 length: 14
V gene: TRBV7-3
J gene: TRBJ2-1
clone size: .
D gene: .
CDR3 DNA: TGTGCCAGCAGCTGGGGACGGGGCCGCGATGAGCAGTTCTTC
CDR3 protein: CASSWGRGRDEQFF

CDR3 length: 13
V gene: TRBV28
J gene: TRBJ1-2
clone size: .
D gene: .
CDR3 DNA: TGTGCCAGCAGGAGGCCCCAGGACTATGGCTACACCTTC
CDR3 protein: CASRRPQDYGYTF

CDR3 length: 14
V gene: TRBV11-2
J gene: TRBJ2-7
clone size: few
D gene: TRBD2
CDR3 DNA: TGTGCCAGCAGCTCGGCGGGACTAGCGGGCGAGCAGTACTTC
CDR3 protein: CASSSAGLAGEQYF

CDR3 length: 16
V gene: TRBV5-5
J gene: TRBJ2-3
clone size: many
D gene: .
CDR3 DNA: TGTGCCAGCAGCTGGAGGGGCCTAGCGTGGTCAGATACGCAGTATTTT
CDR3 protein: CASSWRGLAWSDTQYF

CDR3 length: 11
V gene: TRBV20-1
J gene: TRBJ1-1
clone size: many
D gene: .
CDR3 DNA: TGCAGTGTCGCACATGGCACTGAAGCTTTCTTT
CDR3 protein: CSVAHGTEAFF

CDR3 length: 15
V gene: TRBV7-9
J gene: TRBJ1-4
clone size: few
D gene: .
CDR3 DNA: TGTGCCAGCAGCTTGGCGGCGTTCTCTAATGAAAAACTGTTTTTT
CDR3 protein: CASSLAAFSNEKLFF

CDR3 length: 15
V gene: TRBV7-9
J gene: TRBJ1-5
clone size: few
D gene: .
CDR3 DNA: TGTGCCAGCAGCCTGGGGTCGGGGGGAATTGAGCCCCAGCATTTT
CDR3 protein: CASSLGSGGIEPQHF

CDR3 length: 20
V gene: TRBV11-2
J gene: TRBJ1-4
clone size: few
D gene: .
CDR3 DNA: TGTGCCAGCAGCGTAGCCTTGAACGACCTCCTAGCAGTGACTAATGAAAAACTGTTTTTT
CDR3 protein: CASSVALNDLLAVTNEKLFF

CDR3 length: 13
V gene: TRBV6-6
J gene: TRBJ2-7
clone size: .
D gene: TRBD2
CDR3 DNA: TGTGCCAGCAGGCGGGGGGAGAGCTACGAGCAGTACTTC
CDR3 protein: CASRRGESYEQYF

CDR3 length: 15
V gene: TRBV3-1
J gene: TRBJ2-5
clone size: .
D gene: .
CDR3 DNA: TGTGCCAGCAGCTCCCCCGCGGAGGGACGGGCCTCCCAGTACTTC
CDR3 protein: CASSSPAEGRASQYF

CDR3 length: 15
V gene: TRBV6-5
J gene: TRBJ1-4
clone size: few
D gene: .
CDR3 DNA: TGTGCCAGCAGTACTCGGGCGGGGGCTAATGAAAAACTGTTTTTT
CDR3 protein: CASSTRAGANEKLFF

CDR3 length: 14
V gene: TRBV7-3
J gene: TRBJ2-2
clone size: .
D gene: .
CDR3 DNA: TGTGCCAGCAGCTCCGGACAGCCGACCGGGGAGCTGTTTTTT
CDR3 protein: CASSSGQPTGELFF

CDR3 length: 14
V gene: TRBV6-2/TRBV6-3
J gene: TRBJ1-5
clone size: .
D gene: TRBD1
CDR3 DNA: TGTGCCAGCAGAGGGACAGGGAATAGCCAGCCCCAGCATTTT
CDR3 protein: CASRGTGNSQPQHF

CDR3 length: 14
V gene: TRBV7-9
J gene: TRBJ1-6
clone size: few
D gene: .
CDR3 DNA: TGTGCCAGCAGACCGGGACACCCTAATTCACCCCTCCACTTT
CDR3 protein: CASRPGHPNSPLHF

CDR3 length: 17
V gene: TRBV4-1
J gene: TRBJ1-2
clone size: .
D gene: TRBD1
CDR3 DNA: TGCGCCAGCAGCCAAGAGCTTCAGGGGGCAAGTTGGTATGGCTACACCTTC
CDR3 protein: CASSQELQGASWYGYTF

CDR3 length: 15
V gene: TRBV5-4
J gene: TRBJ1-3
clone size: few
D gene: TRBD1
CDR3 DNA: TGTGCCAGCAGCCAAAGAGGACAGGGGGGAAACACCATATATTTT
CDR3 protein: CASSQRGQGGNTIYF

CDR3 length: 13
V gene: TRBV12-3/TRBV12-4
J gene: TRBJ1-6
clone size: .
D gene: .
CDR3 DNA: TGTGCCAGCAGTTTAGCCTCGGGATCACCCCTCCACTTT
CDR3 protein: CASSLASGSPLHF

CDR3 length: 14
V gene: TRBV20-1
J gene: TRBJ2-1
clone size: few
D gene: .
CDR3 DNA: TGCAGTGCCCCCCGCGGAGGGGGGAACAATGAGCAGTTCTTC
CDR3 protein: CSAPRGGGNNEQFF

CDR3 length: 14
V gene: TRBV20-1
J gene: TRBJ1-2
clone size: few
D gene: .
CDR3 DNA: TGCAGTGCGCGAAGAGTGGCGAAAGACGATGGCTACACCTTC
CDR3 protein: CSARRVAKDDGYTF

CDR3 length: 18
V gene: TRBV20-1
J gene: TRBJ2-7
clone size: few
D gene: TRBD2
CDR3 DNA: TGCAGTGCTAGAGATGCGGCTAGCGGGGCGAAGAGCTCCTACGAGCAGTACTTC
CDR3 protein: CSARDAASGAKSSYEQYF

CDR3 length: 15
V gene: TRBV5-1
J gene: TRBJ1-1
clone size: many
D gene: TRBD1
CDR3 DNA: TGCGCCAGCAGCTTGGACGGACAGGGAAACACTGAAGCTTTCTTT
CDR3 protein: CASSLDGQGNTEAFF

CDR3 length: 16
V gene: TRBV11-1
J gene: TRBJ1-1
clone size: few
D gene: TRBD1
CDR3 DNA: TGTGCCAGCAGCCGTGGGGACAGCTTTTTATTCGCTGAAGCTTTCTTT
CDR3 protein: CASSRGDSFLFAEAFF

CDR3 length: 11
V gene: TRBV2
J gene: TRBJ2-3
clone size: few
D gene: .
CDR3 DNA: TGTGCCAGCAGACAAATTGATACGCAGTATTTT
CDR3 protein: CASRQIDTQYF

CDR3 length: 17
V gene: TRBV6-2/TRBV6-3
J gene: TRBJ1-1
clone size: .
D gene: TRBD1
CDR3 DNA: TGTGCCAGCACCCGAGGACAGGGAGTTCGCATGAACACTGAAGCTTTCTTT
CDR3 protein: CASTRGQGVRMNTEAFF

CDR3 length: 15
V gene: TRBV5-1
J gene: TRBJ2-5
clone size: .
D gene: .
CDR3 DNA: TGCGCCAGCAGCTCCGCTGCGGGTGGGGAAGAGACCCAGTACTTC
CDR3 protein: CASSSAAGGEETQYF

CDR3 length: 14
V gene: TRBV4-3
J gene: TRBJ2-3
clone size: few
D gene: TRBD1
CDR3 DNA: TGCGCCAGCAGCGGACGATCTACCGGGACAGCGCAGTATTTT
CDR3 protein: CASSGRSTGTAQYF

CDR3 length: 15
V gene: TRBV7-2
J gene: TRBJ2-3
clone size: .
D gene: TRBD2
CDR3 DNA: TGTGCCAGCAGCTTCTCCGGGGGGGGGCGTGATACGCAGTATTTT
CDR3 protein: CASSFSGGGRDTQYF

CDR3 length: 14
V gene: TRBV15
J gene: TRBJ2-4
clone size: many
D gene: .
CDR3 DNA: TGTGCCACCAGCAGAGTTAAGGACAGAAACATTCAGTACTTC
CDR3 protein: CATSRVKDRNIQYF

CDR3 length: 14
V gene: TRBV4-3
J gene: TRBJ2-3
clone size: .
D gene: .
CDR3 DNA: TGCGCCAGCAGCCCCCTGGAGGGGAAGGGTACGCAGTATTTT
CDR3 protein: CASSPLEGKGTQYF

CDR3 length: 14
V gene: TRBV6-2/TRBV6-3
J gene: TRBJ2-7
clone size: .
D gene: TRBD2
CDR3 DNA: TGTGCCAGCGTACAAGCGGGGATTTCTTACGAGCAGTACTTC
CDR3 protein: CASVQAGISYEQYF

CDR3 length: 15
V gene: TRBV19
J gene: TRBJ1-4
clone size: few
D gene: TRBD1
CDR3 DNA: TGTGCCAGTAGTAGCCGACAGGGGGGTAATGAAAAACTGTTTTTT
CDR3 protein: CASSSRQGGNEKLFF

CDR3 length: 14
V gene: TRBV9
J gene: TRBJ2-3
clone size: few
D gene: .
CDR3 DNA: TGTGCCAGCAGCGTCGGCGGCCGCACAGATACGCAGTATTTT
CDR3 protein: CASSVGGRTDTQYF

CDR3 length: 15
V gene: TRBV3-1
J gene: TRBJ1-6
clone size: many
D gene: .
CDR3 DNA: TGTGCCAGCAGTCCACCAGCGGGGACGAATTCACCCCTCCACTTT
CDR3 protein: CASSPPAGTNSPLHF

CDR3 length: 14
V gene: TRBV19
J gene: TRBJ1-1
clone size: few
D gene: TRBD1
CDR3 DNA: TGTGCCAGTAGTATTACAGGGGCGAACACTGAAGCTTTCTTT
CDR3 protein: CASSITGANTEAFF

CDR3 length: 12
V gene: TRBV7-2
J gene: TRBJ2-5
clone size: few
D gene: .
CDR3 DNA: TGTGCCAGCAGCATCGCTTACGGAGGCCAGTACTTC
CDR3 protein: CASSIAYGGQYF

CDR3 length: 12
V gene: TRBV11-3
J gene: TRBJ1-1
clone size: few
D gene: .
CDR3 DNA: TGTGCCAGCAGCTCCGACGGGGGAGAAGCTTTCTTT
CDR3 protein: CASSSDGGEAFF

CDR3 length: 16
V gene: TRBV4-1
J gene: TRBJ2-7
clone size: .
D gene: .
CDR3 DNA: TGCGCCAGCAGCCAAGGTTTTCGAACCCGATCCTACGAGCAGTACTTC
CDR3 protein: CASSQGFRTRSYEQYF

CDR3 length: 14
V gene: TRBV6-1
J gene: TRBJ2-7
clone size: few
D gene: .
CDR3 DNA: TGTGCCAGCCGTTCGGCCGGGGGGCCCCTCGAGCAGTACTTC
CDR3 protein: CASRSAGGPLEQYF

CDR3 length: 16
V gene: TRBV7-6
J gene: TRBJ2-5
clone size: few
D gene: .
CDR3 DNA: TGTGCCAGCAGCCTCTTAGGGGTCCGCGAGTGGGAGACCCAGTACTTC
CDR3 protein: CASSLLGVREWETQYF

CDR3 length: 13
V gene: TRBV2
J gene: TRBJ2-5
clone size: few
D gene: .
CDR3 DNA: TGTGCCAGCAGTCAGGACCGGGTGGAGACCCAGTACTTC
CDR3 protein: CASSQDRVETQYF

CDR3 length: 15
V gene: TRBV4-1
J gene: TRBJ2-7
clone size: .
D gene: .
CDR3 DNA: TGCGCCAGCAGCCAAGCCGGCGGAGCATCCTACGAGCAGTACTTC
CDR3 protein: CASSQAGGASYEQYF

CDR3 length: 14
V gene: TRBV20-1
J gene: TRBJ1-5
clone size: .
D gene: .
CDR3 DNA: TGCAGTGCAGGGGGGACTTATAGCAATCAGCCCCAGCATTTT
CDR3 protein: CSAGGTYSNQPQHF

CDR3 length: 16
V gene: TRBV4-3
J gene: TRBJ2-7
clone size: few
D gene: .
CDR3 DNA: TGCGCCAGCAGCCCCGGGACGCAAAGGAGCTCCTACGAGCAGTACTTC
CDR3 protein: CASSPGTQRSSYEQYF

CDR3 length: 16
V gene: TRBV7-2
J gene: TRBJ2-3
clone size: many
D gene: TRBD2
CDR3 DNA: TGTGCCAGCAACAAAGTGAGCGGGGTTGGCACAGATACGCAGTATTTT
CDR3 protein: CASNKVSGVGTDTQYF

CDR3 length: 14
V gene: TRBV4-1
J gene: TRBJ1-1
clone size: few
D gene: TRBD1
CDR3 DNA: TGCGCCAGCAGCCAGGACAGGGTGAACACTGAAGCTTTCTTT
CDR3 protein: CASSQDRVNTEAFF

CDR3 length: 15
V gene: TRBV10-1
J gene: TRBJ2-2
clone size: few
D gene: TRBD2
CDR3 DNA: TGCGCCAGCAGTGATCTAGCGGCGGGCACCGGGGAGCTGTTTTTT
CDR3 protein: CASSDLAAGTGELFF

CDR3 length: 14
V gene: TRBV29-1
J gene: TRBJ1-1
clone size: .
D gene: .
CDR3 DNA: TGCAGCGGTATACTAGGACTGCATAACACTGAAGCTTTCTTT
CDR3 protein: CSGILGLHNTEAFF

CDR3 length: 16
V gene: TRBV7-3
J gene: TRBJ1-4
clone size: .
D gene: .
CDR3 DNA: TGTGCCAGCAGCTTAAAAGGGCGGTCAACTAATGAAAAACTGTTTTTT
CDR3 protein: CASSLKGRSTNEKLFF

CDR3 length: 15
V gene: TRBV11-2
J gene: TRBJ2-5
clone size: many
D gene: TRBD2
CDR3 DNA: TGTGCCAGCAGCTTAGGAGCGGGGAGCGAAGAGACCCAGTACTTC
CDR3 protein: CASSLGAGSEETQYF

CDR3 length: 14
V gene: TRBV6-5
J gene: TRBJ2-7
clone size: few
D gene: .
CDR3 DNA: TGTGCCAGCAGAATCCGGGACCAACCCTACGAGCAGTACTTC
CDR3 protein: CASRIRDQPYEQYF